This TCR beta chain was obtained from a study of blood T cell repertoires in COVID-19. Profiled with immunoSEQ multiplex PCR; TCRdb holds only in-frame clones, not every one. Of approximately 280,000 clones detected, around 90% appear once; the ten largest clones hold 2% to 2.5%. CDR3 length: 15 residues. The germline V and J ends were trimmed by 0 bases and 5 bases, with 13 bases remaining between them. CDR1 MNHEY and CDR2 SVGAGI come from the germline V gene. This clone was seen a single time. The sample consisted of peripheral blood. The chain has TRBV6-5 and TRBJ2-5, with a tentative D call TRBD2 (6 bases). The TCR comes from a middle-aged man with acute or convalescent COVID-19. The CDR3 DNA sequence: TGTGCCAGCAGTTACTCGAGAGGTGGAGGGGAGACCCAGTACTTC. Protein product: CASSYSRGGGETQYF.